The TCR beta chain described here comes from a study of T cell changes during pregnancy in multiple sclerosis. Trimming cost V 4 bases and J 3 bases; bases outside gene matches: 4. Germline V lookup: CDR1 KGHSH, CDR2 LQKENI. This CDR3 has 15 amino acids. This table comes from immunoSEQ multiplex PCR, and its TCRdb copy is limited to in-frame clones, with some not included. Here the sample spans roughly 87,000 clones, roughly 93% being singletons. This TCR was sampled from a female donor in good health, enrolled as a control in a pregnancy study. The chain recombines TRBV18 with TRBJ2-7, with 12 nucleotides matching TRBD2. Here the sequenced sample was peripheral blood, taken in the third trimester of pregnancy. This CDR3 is CASSRQTSGSYEQYF. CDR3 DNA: TGTGCCAGCTCACGACAGACTAGCGGGAGCTACGAGCAGTACTTC.